This TCR beta chain emerged from a study of beta chain features in type 1 diabetes. Sorting with CD45RO/CCR7/CD25/CD127/CD95/CD27 yielded naive, central memory, regulatory and stem-like memory CD4+ cells. Expressed TCRB transcripts were sequenced because the entire RNA isolate underwent reverse transcription. Clones were sequenced by immunoSEQ multiplex PCR, and TCRdb holds only the in-frame ones, with some missing. The table has a few hundred thousand clones, 30% seen once. This TCR derives from a man aged 18 to 30 in good health. Material for sequencing was naive CD4+ T cells from blood.

The CDR3 spells CASSPRTDGELFF. The DNA of the CDR3 is TGTGCCAGCAGCCCCCGAACAGACGGGGAGCTGTTTTTT. The chain carries TRBV7-3 and TRBJ2-2; D is ambiguous. Trimming took off 5 bases at V and 7 bases at J, with 11 bases between the two ends. Germline V lookup: CDR1 SGHTA, CDR2 FQGTGA. The CDR3 has 13 amino acids.